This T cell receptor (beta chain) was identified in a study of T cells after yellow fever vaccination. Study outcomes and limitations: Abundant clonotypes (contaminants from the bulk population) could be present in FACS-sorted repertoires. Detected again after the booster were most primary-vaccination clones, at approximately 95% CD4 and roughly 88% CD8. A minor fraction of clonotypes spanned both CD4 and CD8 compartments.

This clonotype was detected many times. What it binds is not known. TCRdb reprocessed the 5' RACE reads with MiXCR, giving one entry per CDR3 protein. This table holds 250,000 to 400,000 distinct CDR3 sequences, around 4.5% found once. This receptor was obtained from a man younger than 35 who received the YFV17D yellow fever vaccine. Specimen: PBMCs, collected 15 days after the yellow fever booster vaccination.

For the CDR3, the DNA is TGTGCCAGCCTTTCCTTGGTAAATCGACAGAGCGATAATTCACCCCTCCACTTT. Translating gives CASLSLVNRQSDNSPLHF. The chain recombines TRBV6-2 or TRBV6-3 with TRBJ1-6, with D possibly TRBD1 on 5 matching bases. This CDR3 has 18 amino acids. Germline V gives CDR1 MNHEY, CDR2 SVGEGT. Trimming shortened V by 8 bases and J by 5 bases, and 25 bases separated the two germline ends.